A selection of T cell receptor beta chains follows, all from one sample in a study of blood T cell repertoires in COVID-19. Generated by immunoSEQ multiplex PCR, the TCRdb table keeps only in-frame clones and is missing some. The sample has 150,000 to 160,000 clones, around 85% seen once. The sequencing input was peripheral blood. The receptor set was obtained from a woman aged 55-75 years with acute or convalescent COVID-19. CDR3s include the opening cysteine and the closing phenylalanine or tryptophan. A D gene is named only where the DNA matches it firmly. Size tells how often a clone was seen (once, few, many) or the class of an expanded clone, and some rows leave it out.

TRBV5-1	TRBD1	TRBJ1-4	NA	CASSAGGTENEKLFF	TGCGCCAGCAGCGCGGGGGGGACAGAAAATGAAAAACTGTTTTTT
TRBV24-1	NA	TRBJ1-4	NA	CATSQEEKLFF	TGTGCCACCAGTCAAGAGGAAAAACTGTTTTTT
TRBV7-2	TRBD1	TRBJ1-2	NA	CASSLAQGAQGYTF	TGTGCCAGCAGCTTAGCGCAGGGGGCGCAAGGCTACACCTTC
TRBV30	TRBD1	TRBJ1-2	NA	CAWRLQGADGYTF	TGTGCCTGGAGGCTACAGGGGGCTGATGGCTACACCTTC
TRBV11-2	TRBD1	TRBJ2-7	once	CASSNRQGSSSYEQYF	TGTGCCAGCAGCAACCGACAGGGGTCTTCCTCCTACGAGCAGTACTTC
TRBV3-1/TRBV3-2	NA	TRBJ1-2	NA	CASSHDGDYGYTF	TGTGCCAGCAGCCACGACGGGGACTATGGCTACACCTTC
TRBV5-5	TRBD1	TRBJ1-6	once	CASSRQGEVGGSPLHF	TGTGCCAGCAGCAGGCAGGGGGAAGTAGGAGGGTCACCCCTCCACTTT
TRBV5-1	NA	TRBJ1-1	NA	CASSSGSLNTEAFF	TGCGCCAGCAGCTCAGGGTCACTGAACACTGAAGCTTTCTTT
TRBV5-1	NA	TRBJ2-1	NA	CASSPGGGDGEQFF	TGCGCCAGCAGCCCTGGAGGCGGGGATGGGGAGCAGTTCTTC
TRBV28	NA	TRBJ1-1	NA	CASSLRQGNTEAFF	TGTGCCAGCAGTTTACGTCAGGGGAACACTGAAGCTTTCTTT
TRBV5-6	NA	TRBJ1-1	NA	CASSSRVRGTEAFF	TGTGCCAGCAGCTCGAGGGTGAGAGGCACTGAAGCTTTCTTT
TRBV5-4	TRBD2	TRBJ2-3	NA	CASSRLASTDTQYF	TGTGCCAGCAGCCGACTAGCTAGCACAGATACGCAGTATTTT
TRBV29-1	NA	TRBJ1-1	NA	CSVEQGNTEAFF	TGCAGCGTTGAACAGGGTAACACTGAAGCTTTCTTT
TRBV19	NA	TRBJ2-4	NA	CASSISSGRENIQYF	TGTGCCAGTAGTATTTCCAGCGGCCGGGAAAACATTCAGTACTTC
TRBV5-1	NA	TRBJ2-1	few	CASSPDTAGANEQFF	TGCGCCAGCAGCCCCGATACCGCGGGCGCCAATGAGCAGTTCTTC
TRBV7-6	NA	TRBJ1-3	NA	CASSLGSTGHSGNTIYF	TGTGCCAGCAGCTTAGGAAGCACAGGTCACTCTGGAAACACCATATATTTT
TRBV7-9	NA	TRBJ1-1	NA	CASSFRVGTEAFF	TGTGCCAGCAGCTTCAGGGTTGGCACTGAAGCTTTCTTT
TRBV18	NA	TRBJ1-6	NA	CASSPDGNSPLHF	TGTGCCAGCTCACCAGACGGGAATTCACCCCTCCACTTT
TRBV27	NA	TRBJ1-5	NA	CASSTGLHQPQHF	TGTGCCAGCAGCACAGGGCTCCATCAGCCCCAGCATTTT
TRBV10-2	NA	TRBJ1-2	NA	CASKTQGPDGYTF	TGCGCCAGCAAAACACAGGGCCCAGATGGCTACACCTTC
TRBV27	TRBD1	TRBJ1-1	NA	CASSLDRVWNTEAFF	TGTGCCAGCAGTTTAGACAGGGTTTGGAACACTGAAGCTTTCTTT
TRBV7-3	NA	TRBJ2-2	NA	CASSSQDTGELFF	TGTGCCAGCAGTTCACAGGACACCGGGGAGCTGTTTTTT
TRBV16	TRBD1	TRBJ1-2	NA	CASSHLTGGNYGYTF	TGTGCCAGCAGCCACTTGACAGGGGGTAACTATGGCTACACCTTC
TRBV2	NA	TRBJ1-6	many	CASKSRASSYNSPLHF	TGTGCCAGCAAGAGCAGGGCAAGCTCCTATAATTCACCCCTCCACTTT
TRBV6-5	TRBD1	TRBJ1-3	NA	CASSYSGGQGGNTIYF	TGTGCCAGCAGTTACAGCGGGGGACAGGGTGGAAACACCATATATTTT
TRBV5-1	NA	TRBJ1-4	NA	CASSLGRSKLFF	TGCGCCAGCAGCTTGGGAAGAAGCAAACTGTTTTTT
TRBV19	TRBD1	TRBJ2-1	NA	CASSLDRGPYNEQFF	TGTGCCAGTAGCCTGGACAGGGGCCCCTACAATGAGCAGTTCTTC
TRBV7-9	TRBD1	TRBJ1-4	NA	CASSPLEGANEKLFF	TGTGCCAGCAGCCCCCTTGAGGGGGCGAATGAAAAACTGTTTTTT
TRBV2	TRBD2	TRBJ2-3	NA	CASREVAGGHRDTQYF	TGTGCCAGCAGGGAGGTAGCGGGGGGCCATAGGGATACGCAGTATTTT
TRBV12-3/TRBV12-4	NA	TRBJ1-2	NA	CASSVDIAPGYTF	TGTGCCAGCAGTGTGGACATCGCTCCTGGCTACACCTTC
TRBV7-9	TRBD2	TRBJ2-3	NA	CASSSSGGDTQYF	TGTGCCAGCAGCTCCTCGGGGGGGGATACGCAGTATTTT
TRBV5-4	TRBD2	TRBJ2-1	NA	CASSLASGGGSYNEQFF	TGTGCCAGCAGCTTGGCTAGCGGGGGGGGGTCTTACAATGAGCAGTTCTTC
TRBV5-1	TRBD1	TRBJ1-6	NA	CASSPGTAHSPLHF	TGCGCCAGCAGCCCCGGGACAGCCCATTCACCCCTCCACTTT
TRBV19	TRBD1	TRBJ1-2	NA	CASTGTGEGGYTF	TGTGCCAGTACCGGGACAGGGGAGGGTGGCTACACCTTC
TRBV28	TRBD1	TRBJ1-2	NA	CASSPPDRAGRYGYTF	TGTGCCAGCAGTCCCCCGGACAGGGCAGGACGATATGGCTACACCTTC
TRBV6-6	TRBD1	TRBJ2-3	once	CASSRTGLGTDTQYF	TGTGCCAGCAGTAGGACAGGGCTTGGCACAGATACGCAGTATTTT